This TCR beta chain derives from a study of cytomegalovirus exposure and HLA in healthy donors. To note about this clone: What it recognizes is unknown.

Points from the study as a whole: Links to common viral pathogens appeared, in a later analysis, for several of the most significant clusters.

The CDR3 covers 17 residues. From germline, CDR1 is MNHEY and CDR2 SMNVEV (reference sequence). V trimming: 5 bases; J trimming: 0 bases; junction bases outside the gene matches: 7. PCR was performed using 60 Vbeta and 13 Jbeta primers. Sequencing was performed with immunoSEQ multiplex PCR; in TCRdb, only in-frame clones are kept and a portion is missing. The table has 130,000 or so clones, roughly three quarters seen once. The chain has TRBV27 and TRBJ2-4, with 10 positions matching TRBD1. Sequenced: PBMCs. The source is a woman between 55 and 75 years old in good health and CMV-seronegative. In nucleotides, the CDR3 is TGTGCCAGCAGTCGTCGACAGGGGGCTATAGCCAAAAACATTCAGTACTTC. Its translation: CASSRRQGAIAKNIQYF.